The 9 T cell receptor beta chains below come from one sample, sequenced in a study of HIV-infected patients and healthy controls. TCRdb re-called the 5' RACE reads with MiXCR, one entry per CDR3 protein. The profile covers about 70,000 distinct CDR3 sequences, with around 17% appearing a single time and 4.5% to 7% taken by the ten largest. Input material: CD4+ T cells from blood. These receptors were obtained from a human donor in good health.

This chain connects TRBV12-3 or TRBV12-4 to TRBJ2-7; tentative D call: TRBD2 (5 bases). Trimming took off 5 bases at V and 2 bases at J, with 16 bases between the two ends. CDR3 length: 15 amino acids. CDR3 region: CASSPHVSGTYEQYF. The CDR3 coding sequence is TGTGCCAGCAGTCCCCATGTCAGCGGCACCTACGAGCAGTACTTC.

The rearrangement joins TRBV12-3 or TRBV12-4 to TRBJ1-1; D uncertain. This CDR3 contains 13 residues. The ends were cut back, 3 bases at V and 7 bases at J, with 12 bases in the middle. CDR3 in DNA: TGTGCCAGCAGTTTCGTTCGTTTGAGTGAAGCTTTCTTT. Encoded protein: CASSFVRLSEAFF.

This clonotype was picked up a small number of times. This chain connects TRBV7-9 to TRBJ1-2; TRBD1 agrees at 7 bases. With 5 bases clipped from V and 5 bases from J, the junction kept 5 bases outside the gene matches. The CDR3 covers 13 residues. Looked up from germline, CDR1 is SEHNR and CDR2 is FQNEAQ (reference sequence). CDR3 loop: CASSAQGPYGYTF. In DNA, the CDR3 is TGTGCCAGCAGCGCACAGGGGCCATATGGCTACACCTTC.

This clonotype was detected only a few times. The chain employs TRBV3-1 and TRBJ2-2; possible D gene TRBD1, 7 bases. V lost 4 bases and J 5 bases, leaving 11 bases between the germline ends. There are 14 residues in the CDR3. Germline CDR1 and CDR2: LGHDT and YNNKEL (reference sequence). DNA for the CDR3: TGTGCCAGCAGCCTACAGGGGAGGACCGGGGAGCTGTTTTTT. As protein: CASSLQGRTGELFF.

This clonotype is labeled as medium-sized. The rearrangement links TRBV6-5 to TRBJ2-7; the match to TRBD1 covers 9 bases. J was trimmed by 5 bases and V by 6 bases; bases with no gene match: 8. The CDR3 contains 14 residues. In germline, CDR1 is MNHEY, CDR2 SVGAGI. The DNA of the CDR3 is TGTGCCAGCAGCCTCCGGGACAGGGCCCACGAGCAGTACTTC. Translation: CASSLRDRAHEQYF.

The chain uses TRBV4-2 and TRBJ2-1, with D possibly being TRBD1 (5 bases). CDR1 is LGHNA and CDR2 is YNFKEQ in the germline V gene. V was shortened by 0 bases and J by 0 bases, with 9 bases between the two germline ends. This CDR3 contains 16 residues. The CDR3 here is CASSQDRASSYNEQFF. CDR3 bases: TGTGCCAGCAGCCAAGACAGGGCGAGCTCCTACAATGAGCAGTTCTTC.

The chain links TRBV7-2 to TRBJ2-1; 10 bases line up with TRBD2. CDR1 and CDR2 from the germline V gene are SGHTA and FQGNSA. CDR3 size: 16 residues. Unmatched junction bases numbered 16, after V lost 3 bases and J lost 14 bases. For the CDR3, the DNA is TGTGCCAGCAGCTTCATCGAAGGACTAGCGGCCCCGAACGAGTTCTTC. It encodes CASSFIEGLAAPNEFF.

Ten or more counts support this clonotype. The rearrangement links TRBV3-1 to TRBJ1-2; maybe TRBD1 (5 bases). Germline-derived CDR1 and CDR2 are LGHDT and YNNKEL (reference sequence). The V and J ends lost 2 bases and 4 bases respectively, with 11 bases between them. This CDR3 is built from 14 residues. The CDR3 DNA reads TGTGCCAGCAGCCAAAAAACAGGACTCTATGGCTACACCTTC. The encoded protein is CASSQKTGLYGYTF.

J is TRBJ1-2 and V is TRBV27, with 7 bases fitting TRBD1. The CDR3 is 15 amino acids. The trim removed 2 bases at V and 4 bases at J, leaving 7 bases unmatched. Germline CDR1 reads MNHEY; CDR2 reads SMNVEV (reference sequence). The CDR3: CASSLQPGQTYGYTF. The CDR3 coding sequence is TGTGCCAGCAGTTTACAGCCGGGACAGACCTATGGCTACACCTTC.